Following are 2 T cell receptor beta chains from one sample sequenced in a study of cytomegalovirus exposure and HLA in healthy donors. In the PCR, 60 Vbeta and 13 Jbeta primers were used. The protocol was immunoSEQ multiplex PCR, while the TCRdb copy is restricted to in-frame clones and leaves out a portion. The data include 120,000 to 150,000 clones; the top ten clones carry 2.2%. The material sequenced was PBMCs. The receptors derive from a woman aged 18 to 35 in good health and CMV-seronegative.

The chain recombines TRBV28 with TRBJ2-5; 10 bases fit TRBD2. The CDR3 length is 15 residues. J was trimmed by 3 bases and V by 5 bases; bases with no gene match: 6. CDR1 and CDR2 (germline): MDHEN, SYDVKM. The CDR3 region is CASSRSGRAKETQYF. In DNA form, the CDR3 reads TGTGCCAGCAGTAGAAGCGGGAGGGCAAAAGAGACCCAGTACTTC. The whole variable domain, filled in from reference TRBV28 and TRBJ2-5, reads DVKVTQSSRYLVKRTGEKVFLECVQDMDHENMFWYRQDPGLGLRLIYFSYDVKMKEKGDIPEGYSVSREKKERFSLILESASTNQTSMYLCASSRSGRAKETQYFGPGTRLLVL.

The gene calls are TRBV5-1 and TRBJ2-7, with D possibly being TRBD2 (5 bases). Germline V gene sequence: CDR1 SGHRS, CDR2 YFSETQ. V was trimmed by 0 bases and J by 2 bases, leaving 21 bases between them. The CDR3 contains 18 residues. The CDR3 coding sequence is TGCGCCAGCAGCTTGGCCATCCCGGCTAGCCATGAACCCTACGAGCAGTACTTC. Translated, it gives CASSLAIPASHEPYEQYF.